The sequence of this T cell receptor (beta chain) was determined in a study of shared clonotypes between healthy human individuals. Across the whole study: Per-donor plates numbered three CD4 naive, three CD4 memory, two CD8 naive and one CD8 memory. General study findings and limits: Sample collection involved blood only; tissue repertoires are likely different. Clonotypes shared by all four donors outscored non-shared clonotypes in generation probability.

In the study's own analysis: Filtering was not the same, since immunoSEQ gave junction-only sequences without quality scores. Repertoires were generated with immunoSEQ multiplex PCR, while TCRdb's copy carries only in-frame clones and drops some. That table gives V, J and clone size, and the DNA gave D and trimming. The sample records 760,000 or so clones, 90% to 97% being singletons. Cells designated naive CD8 were CD45RO-negative and were positively selected for CCR7, with terminally differentiated effector memory CD45RA+ cells excluded. Remarks on this clone: The antigen is unknown.

The CDR3 contains 16 residues. V dropped 5 bases and J dropped 1; count of bases not matched to a gene: 7. CDR1 SGHTA and CDR2 FQGNSA come from the germline V gene. The sequencing input was naive CD8+ T cells sorted from blood. J is TRBJ2-2 and V is TRBV7-2; 7 nucleotides align to TRBD1. This TCR came from a man aged 25 to 40 in good health. As DNA, the CDR3 is TGTGCCAGCAGCCCTCGGGACAGACGGAACACCGGGGAGCTGTTTTTT. As protein: CASSPRDRRNTGELFF.